This is a list of T cell receptor beta chains from one sample in a study of identical twins. From the 5' RACE reads, TCRdb called clonotypes with MiXCR, one entry per CDR3 protein. The table has nearly 900,000 distinct CDR3 sequences, approximately 13% seen once. This sample was shared with a second study, whose subject was yellow fever vaccine responses in identical twins.

The material sequenced was PBMCs. These receptors were taken from a young woman in good health. CDR3s include the opening cysteine and the closing phenylalanine or tryptophan. Each record gives: J gene, CDR3 length, clone size, V gene, CDR3 protein. Clone sizes are given selectively: once, few, many, or a class where the clone is expanded.

>TRBJ1-1|13|few|TRBV5-1
CASSLRGPAEAFF
>TRBJ1-1|14|few|TRBV2
CASSDRAGSTEAFF
>TRBJ1-1|17|few|TRBV18
CASSQDRGRSWGTEAFF
>TRBJ2-1|16|many|TRBV7-8
CASSSRGGLVADEQFF
>TRBJ2-2|16|many|TRBV20-1
CSARDGMAGATGELFF
>TRBJ1-1|13|few|TRBV11-2
CASSLEIGTEAFF
>TRBJ1-6|14|few|TRBV7-3
CASSTGQRSSALHF
>TRBJ2-3|16|many|TRBV12-3/TRBV12-4
CASRNRPGASTDTQYF
>TRBJ2-7|16|many|TRBV20-1
CSARGGQGDPYYEQYF
>TRBJ1-2|14|NA|TRBV27
CASRVTGGGYGYTF
>TRBJ2-2|14|many|TRBV5-1
CASSLDLNTGELFF
>TRBJ2-7|15|NA|TRBV27
CASSPGSAGGNEQYF
>TRBJ2-2|17|few|TRBV3-1
CASSKPWDSSNTGELFF
>TRBJ1-4|15|NA|TRBV27
CASSSPRVLNEKLFF
>TRBJ2-7|16|NA|TRBV7-9
CASSPLGQGLYYEQYF
>TRBJ2-1|18|NA|TRBV3-1
CASSQHLLAGVPGNEQFF
>TRBJ1-1|14|NA|TRBV20-1
CSASRTGEVGEAFF
>TRBJ2-5|14|NA|TRBV27
CASSSGGLRETQYF
>TRBJ2-3|15|many|TRBV12-3/TRBV12-4
CASTLAGGLTDTQYF
>TRBJ2-1|17|few|TRBV27
CASSPWRGLARHNEQFF
>TRBJ2-1|15|few|TRBV6-1
CASSVLGESYNEQFF
>TRBJ2-7|15|few|TRBV20-1
CSARDGDRYSYEQYF
>TRBJ2-1|11|NA|TRBV11-2
CASTDNNEQFF
>TRBJ2-7|15|few|TRBV2
CASSELAGGPEEQYF
>TRBJ2-1|13|few|TRBV7-8
CASSTGTVSEQFF
>TRBJ1-4|15|NA|TRBV6-1
CASSRTGTLNEKLFF
>TRBJ1-3|12|many|TRBV12-3/TRBV12-4
CASSFPGNTIYF
>TRBJ2-1|15|many|TRBV2
CASSEDGSPHNEQFF
>TRBJ1-4|16|many|TRBV4-2
CASSQNPGQGNEKLFF
>TRBJ2-3|15|few|TRBV6-4
CASSEQAEPTDTQYF
>TRBJ2-5|15|NA|TRBV4-1
CASSQGRTIQETQYF
>TRBJ2-3|17|few|TRBV28
CASQVTEDRDSTDTQYF
>TRBJ2-3|14|many|TRBV13
CASSNSGGTDTQYF
>TRBJ2-2|15|few|TRBV12-3/TRBV12-4
CASRGGAADTGELFF
>TRBJ1-4|13|few|TRBV12-3/TRBV12-4
CASSTGVDEKLFF
>TRBJ1-5|15|NA|TRBV28
CASRRGGGSYQPQHF
>TRBJ2-1|15|few|TRBV7-8
CASHLVRGGPNEQFF
>TRBJ2-3|17|few|TRBV6-5
CASSYSSGASSTDTQYF
>TRBJ2-4|17|few|TRBV28
CASSTPTTGWGENIQYF
>TRBJ2-3|15|NA|TRBV5-1
CASSLVVVGADTQYF
>TRBJ2-5|14|few|TRBV4-1
CASSQVRGVETQYF
>TRBJ2-2|16|NA|TRBV28
CASSFEQGRTTGELFF
>TRBJ1-4|14|NA|TRBV6-1
CATSGRTSNEKLFF
>TRBJ2-3|14|NA|TRBV12-3/TRBV12-4
CASSLVGKADTQYF
>TRBJ1-2|14|few|TRBV2
CASRWDRSNYGYTF
>TRBJ2-3|17|many|TRBV20-1
CSATLPVLAGSTDTQYF
>TRBJ2-1|13|few|TRBV24-1
CATSDLRENEQFF
>TRBJ2-5|16|few|TRBV19
CASSMEGAGGVETQYF
>TRBJ2-1|13|few|TRBV6-6
CASSNRGPNEQFF
>TRBJ2-1|13|NA|TRBV12-5
CASGSSSRNEQFF